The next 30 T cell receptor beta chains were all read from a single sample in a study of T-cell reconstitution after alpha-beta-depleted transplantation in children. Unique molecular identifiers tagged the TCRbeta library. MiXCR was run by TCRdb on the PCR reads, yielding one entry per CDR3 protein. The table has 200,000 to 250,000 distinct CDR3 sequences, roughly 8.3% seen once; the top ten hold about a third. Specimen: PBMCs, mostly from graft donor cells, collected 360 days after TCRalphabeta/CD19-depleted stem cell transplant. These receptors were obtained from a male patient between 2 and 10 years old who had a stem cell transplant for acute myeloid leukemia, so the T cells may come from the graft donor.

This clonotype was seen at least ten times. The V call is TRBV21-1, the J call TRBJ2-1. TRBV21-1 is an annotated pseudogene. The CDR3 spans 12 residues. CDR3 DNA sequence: TGTGCCAGCAGCCTTGGATGCAATGAGCAGTTCTTC. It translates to CASSLGCNEQFF.

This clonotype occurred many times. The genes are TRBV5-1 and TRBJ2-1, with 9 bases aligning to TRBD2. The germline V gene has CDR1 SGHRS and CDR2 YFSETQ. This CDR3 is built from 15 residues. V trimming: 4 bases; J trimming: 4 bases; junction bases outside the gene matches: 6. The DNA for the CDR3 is TGCGCCAGCAGCCCAAGACTAGCGGCTTACAATGAGCAGTTCTTC. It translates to CASSPRLAAYNEQFF.

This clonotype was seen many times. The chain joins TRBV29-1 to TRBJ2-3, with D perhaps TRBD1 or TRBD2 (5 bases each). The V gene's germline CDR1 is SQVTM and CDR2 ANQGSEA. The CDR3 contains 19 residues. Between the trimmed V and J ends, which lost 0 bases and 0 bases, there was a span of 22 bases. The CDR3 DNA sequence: TGCAGCGTTGAAGATCCGGGACGAGTATCGGATTTAAGCACAGATACGCAGTATTTT. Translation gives CSVEDPGRVSDLSTDTQYF.

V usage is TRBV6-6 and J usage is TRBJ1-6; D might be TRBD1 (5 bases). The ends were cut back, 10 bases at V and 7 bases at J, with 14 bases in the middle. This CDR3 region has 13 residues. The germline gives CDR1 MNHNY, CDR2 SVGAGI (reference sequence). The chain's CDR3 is CATGGGWNSPLHF. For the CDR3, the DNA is TGTGCCACCGGGGGGGGTTGGAATTCACCCCTCCACTTT.

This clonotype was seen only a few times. CDR3 residues: CSVEEGHNQPQHF. The DNA for the CDR3 is TGCAGCGTTGAAGAGGGCCACAATCAGCCCCAGCATTTT. This chain links TRBV29-1 with TRBJ1-5; no clear D gene. The CDR3 is 13 amino acids. V gave up 0 bases and J gave up 3 bases, with 6 bases separating them. Germline CDR1 is SQVTM and CDR2 is ANQGSEA.

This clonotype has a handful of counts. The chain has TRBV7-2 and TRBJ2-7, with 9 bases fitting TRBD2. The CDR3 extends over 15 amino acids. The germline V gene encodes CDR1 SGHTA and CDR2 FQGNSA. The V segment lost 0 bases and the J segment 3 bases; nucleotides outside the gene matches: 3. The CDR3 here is CASSLAQAGGYEQYF. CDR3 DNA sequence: TGTGCCAGCAGCTTAGCCCAAGCGGGGGGCTACGAGCAGTACTTC.

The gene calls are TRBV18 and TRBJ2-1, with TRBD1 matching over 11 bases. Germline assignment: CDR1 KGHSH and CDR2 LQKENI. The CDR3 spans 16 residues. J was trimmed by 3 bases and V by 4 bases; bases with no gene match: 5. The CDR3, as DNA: TGTGCCAGCTCACGGACAGGGGGCCTTCTCTACAATGAGCAGTTCTTC. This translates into CASSRTGGLLYNEQFF.

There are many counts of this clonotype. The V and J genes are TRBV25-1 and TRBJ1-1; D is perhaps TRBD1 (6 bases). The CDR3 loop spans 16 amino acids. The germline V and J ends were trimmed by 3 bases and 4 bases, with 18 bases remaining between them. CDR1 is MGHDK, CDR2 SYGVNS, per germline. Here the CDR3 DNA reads TGTGCCAGCAGTGACGCCCGGGTGGGGGCTGGCACTGAAGCTTTCTTT. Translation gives CASSDARVGAGTEAFF.

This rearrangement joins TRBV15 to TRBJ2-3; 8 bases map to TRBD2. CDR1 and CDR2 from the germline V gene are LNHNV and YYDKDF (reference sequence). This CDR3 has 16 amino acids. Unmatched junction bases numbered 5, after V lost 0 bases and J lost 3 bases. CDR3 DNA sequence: TGTGCCACCAGCAGAGACGGGGGGGTGCGGACAGATACGCAGTATTTT. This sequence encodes CATSRDGGVRTDTQYF.

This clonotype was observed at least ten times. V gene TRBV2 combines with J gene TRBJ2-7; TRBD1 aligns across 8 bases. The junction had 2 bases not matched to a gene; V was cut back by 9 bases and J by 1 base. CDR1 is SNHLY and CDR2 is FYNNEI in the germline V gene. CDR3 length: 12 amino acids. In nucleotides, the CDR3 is TGTGCCAGTGGACAGGGATCCTACGAGCAGTACTTC. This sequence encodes CASGQGSYEQYF. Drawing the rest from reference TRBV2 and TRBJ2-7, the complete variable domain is EPEVTQTPSHQVTQMGQEVILRCVPISNHLYFYWYRQILGQKVEFLVSFYNNEISEKSEIFDDQFSVERPDGSNFTLKIRSTKLEDSAMYFCASGQGSYEQYFGPGTRLTVT.

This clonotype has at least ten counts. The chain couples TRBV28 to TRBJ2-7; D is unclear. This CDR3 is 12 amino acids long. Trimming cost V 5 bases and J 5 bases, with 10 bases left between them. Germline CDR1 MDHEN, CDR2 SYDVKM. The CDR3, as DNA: TGTGCCAGCAGTACCCGTCCTCACGAGCAGTACGTC. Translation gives CASSTRPHEQYV.

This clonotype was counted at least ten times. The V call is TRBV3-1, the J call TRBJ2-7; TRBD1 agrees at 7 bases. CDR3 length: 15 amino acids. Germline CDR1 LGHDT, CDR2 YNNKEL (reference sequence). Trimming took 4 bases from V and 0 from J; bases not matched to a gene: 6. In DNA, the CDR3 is TGTGCCAGCAGCCGGAGCGACAGGGACTCCTACGAGCAGTACTTC. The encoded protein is CASSRSDRDSYEQYF.

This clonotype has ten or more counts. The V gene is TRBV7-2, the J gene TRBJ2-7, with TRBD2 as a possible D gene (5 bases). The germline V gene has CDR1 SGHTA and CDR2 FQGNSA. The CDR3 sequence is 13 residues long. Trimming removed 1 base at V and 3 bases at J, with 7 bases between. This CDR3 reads CASSLGGIYEQYF. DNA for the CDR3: TGTGCCAGCAGCTTAGGAGGGATCTACGAGCAGTACTTC.

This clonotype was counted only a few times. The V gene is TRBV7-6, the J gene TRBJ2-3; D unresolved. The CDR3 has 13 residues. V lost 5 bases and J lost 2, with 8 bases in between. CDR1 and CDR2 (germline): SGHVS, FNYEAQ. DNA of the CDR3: TGTGCCAGCAGCGGAAGTCCCACAGATACGCAGTATTTT. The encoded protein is CASSGSPTDTQYF.

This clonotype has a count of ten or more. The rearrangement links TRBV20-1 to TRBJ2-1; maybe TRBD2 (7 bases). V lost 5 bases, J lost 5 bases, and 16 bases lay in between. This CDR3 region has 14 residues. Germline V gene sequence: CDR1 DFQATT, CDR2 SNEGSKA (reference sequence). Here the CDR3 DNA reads TGCAGTGCTCAAAGAGGGGGGGGTCACAATGAGCAGTTCTTC. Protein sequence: CSAQRGGGHNEQFF.

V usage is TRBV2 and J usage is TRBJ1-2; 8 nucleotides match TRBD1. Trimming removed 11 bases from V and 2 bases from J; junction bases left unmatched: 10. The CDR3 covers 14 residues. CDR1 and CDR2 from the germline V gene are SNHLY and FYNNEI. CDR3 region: CAFCRTGRNYGYTF. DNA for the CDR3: TGTGCCTTCTGCCGGACAGGGAGGAACTATGGCTACACCTTC.

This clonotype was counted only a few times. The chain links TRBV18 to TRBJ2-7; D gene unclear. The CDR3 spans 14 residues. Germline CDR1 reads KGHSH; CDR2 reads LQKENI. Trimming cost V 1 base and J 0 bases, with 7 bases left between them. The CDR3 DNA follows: TGTGCCAGCTCACCACTGGTAGCCTCCTACGAGCAGTACTTC. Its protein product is CASSPLVASYEQYF.

DNA for the CDR3: TGCAGTGCTAGCCGGACTAGCGGGAGTAACGAGCAGTACTTC. Protein sequence: CSASRTSGSNEQYF. The chain joins TRBV20-1 to TRBJ2-7, with 13 positions matching TRBD2. The V gene end was trimmed by 3 bases and the J gene end by 5 bases; junction bases not matched to a gene: 4. The CDR3 spans 14 residues. The germline gives CDR1 DFQATT, CDR2 SNEGSKA (reference sequence).

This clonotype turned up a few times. Here the CDR3 reads CASNHPGRTDTQYF. Here the CDR3 DNA reads TGTGCCAGCAACCACCCCGGGAGGACAGATACGCAGTATTTT. The genes are TRBV6-2 or TRBV6-3 and TRBJ2-3, with 7 bases matching TRBD2. V lost 7 bases and J lost 3; bases outside the gene matches: 7. There are 14 residues in the CDR3. Germline V CDR1 and CDR2: MNHEY, SVGEGT.

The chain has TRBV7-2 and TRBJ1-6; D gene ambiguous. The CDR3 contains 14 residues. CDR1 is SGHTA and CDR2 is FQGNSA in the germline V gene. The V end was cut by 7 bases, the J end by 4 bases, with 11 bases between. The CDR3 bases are TGTGCCAGCAAGGCGGCGGTTTATAATTCACCCCTCCACTTT. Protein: CASKAAVYNSPLHF.

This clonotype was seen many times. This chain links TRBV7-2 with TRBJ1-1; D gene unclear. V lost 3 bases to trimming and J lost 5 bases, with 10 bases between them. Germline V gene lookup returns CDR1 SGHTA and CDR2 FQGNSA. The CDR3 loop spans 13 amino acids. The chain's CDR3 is CASSFYKETEAFF. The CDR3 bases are TGTGCCAGCAGCTTTTACAAGGAGACTGAAGCTTTCTTT.

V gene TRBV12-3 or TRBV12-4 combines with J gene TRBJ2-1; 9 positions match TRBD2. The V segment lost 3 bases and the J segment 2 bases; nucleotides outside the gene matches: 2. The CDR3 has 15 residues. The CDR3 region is CASSFGLATYNEQFF. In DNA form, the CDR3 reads TGTGCCAGCAGTTTCGGACTAGCGACCTACAATGAGCAGTTCTTC.

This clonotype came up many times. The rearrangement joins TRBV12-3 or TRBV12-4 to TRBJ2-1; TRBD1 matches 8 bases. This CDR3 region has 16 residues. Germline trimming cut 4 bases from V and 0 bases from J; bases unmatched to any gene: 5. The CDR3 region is CASSSWTGSSYNEQFF. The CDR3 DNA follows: TGTGCCAGCAGTTCATGGACAGGGAGCTCCTACAATGAGCAGTTCTTC.

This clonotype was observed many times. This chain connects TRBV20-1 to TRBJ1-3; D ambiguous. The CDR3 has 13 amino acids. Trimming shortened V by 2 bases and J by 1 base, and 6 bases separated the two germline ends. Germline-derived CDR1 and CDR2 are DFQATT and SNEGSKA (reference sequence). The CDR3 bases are TGCAGTGCTAGATGGGGTTCTGGAAACACCATATATTTT. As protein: CSARWGSGNTIYF.

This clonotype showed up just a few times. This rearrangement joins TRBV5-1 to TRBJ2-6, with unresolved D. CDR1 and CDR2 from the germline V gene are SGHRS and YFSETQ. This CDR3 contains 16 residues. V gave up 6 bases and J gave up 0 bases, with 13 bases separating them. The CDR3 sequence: CASKLQESSGANVLTF. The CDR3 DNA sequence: TGCGCCAGCAAATTGCAGGAGAGCTCTGGGGCCAACGTCCTGACTTTC.

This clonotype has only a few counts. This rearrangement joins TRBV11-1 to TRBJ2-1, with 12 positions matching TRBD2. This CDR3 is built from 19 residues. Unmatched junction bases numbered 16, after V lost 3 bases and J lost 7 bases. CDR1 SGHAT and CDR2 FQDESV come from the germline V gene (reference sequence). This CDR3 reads CASSLPLAGGPGRMNEQFF. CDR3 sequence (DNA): TGTGCCAGCAGCTTGCCCCTAGCGGGGGGGCCAGGACGGATGAATGAGCAGTTCTTC.

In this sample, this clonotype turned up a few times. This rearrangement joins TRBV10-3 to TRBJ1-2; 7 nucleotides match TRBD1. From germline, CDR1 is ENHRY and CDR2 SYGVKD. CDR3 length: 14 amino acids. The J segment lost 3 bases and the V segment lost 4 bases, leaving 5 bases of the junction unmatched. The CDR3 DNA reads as TGTGCCATCAGTGGGCAGGGGGTGCACTATGGCTACACCTTC. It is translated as CAISGQGVHYGYTF.

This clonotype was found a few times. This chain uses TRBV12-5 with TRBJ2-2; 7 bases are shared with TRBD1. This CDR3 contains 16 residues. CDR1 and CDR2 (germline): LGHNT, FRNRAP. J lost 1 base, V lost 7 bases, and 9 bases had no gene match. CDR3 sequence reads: CASVPDRALNTGELFF. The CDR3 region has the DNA TGTGCTAGTGTCCCTGACAGGGCGTTGAACACCGGGGAGCTGTTTTTT.

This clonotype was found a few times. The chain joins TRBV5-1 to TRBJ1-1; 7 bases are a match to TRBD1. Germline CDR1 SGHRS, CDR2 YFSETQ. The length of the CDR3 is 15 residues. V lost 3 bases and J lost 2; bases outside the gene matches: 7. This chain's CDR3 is CASSWGTAFNTEAFF. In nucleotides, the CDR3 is TGCGCCAGCAGCTGGGGGACAGCATTTAACACTGAAGCTTTCTTT.

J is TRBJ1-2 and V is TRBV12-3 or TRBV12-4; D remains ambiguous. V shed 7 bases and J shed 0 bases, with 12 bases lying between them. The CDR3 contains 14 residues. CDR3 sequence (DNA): TGTGCCAGCACCCTTGGGTTCACTAACTATGGCTACACCTTC. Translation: CASTLGFTNYGYTF.